Presented here are 20 T cell receptor beta chains from one specimen sequenced in a study of T-cell memory formation after mild COVID-19. TCRdb processed the 5' RACE reads anew with MiXCR; each CDR3 protein has one entry. This sample yields hundreds of thousands of distinct CDR3 sequences, of which roughly 21% are seen a single time; approximately 8.4% belongs to the top ten. The specimen was PBMCs or a T cell subset sorted from them (not recorded which). These receptors originate from an adult woman who had mild COVID-19 (a few samples of this study predate the infection). Cell type and time point are not known.

This clonotype has more than one count but fewer than ten. The chain uses TRBV11-2 and TRBJ1-2; no clear D. Trimming removed 1 base at V and 6 bases at J, with 12 bases between. Germline-derived CDR1 and CDR2 are SGHAT and FQNNGV. This CDR3 has 14 residues. The CDR3 reads CASSLVNQFNGYTF. Written as DNA, the CDR3 is TGTGCCAGCAGCTTAGTCAACCAGTTTAATGGCTACACCTTC.

This chain joins TRBV7-9 and TRBJ1-4; D is ambiguous. The CDR3 runs 12 residues. V lost 2 bases and J 7 bases, leaving 5 bases between the germline ends. The germline V gene has CDR1 SEHNR and CDR2 FQNEAQ (reference sequence). CDR3 amino acids: CASSLYSEKLFF. The CDR3 DNA reads as TGTGCCAGCAGCTTATACAGTGAAAAACTGTTTTTT.

The CDR3 reads CASSAFQLAGSTDTQYF. In DNA, the CDR3 is TGTGCCAGCAGCGCATTCCAACTAGCGGGCAGCACAGATACGCAGTATTTT. V is TRBV7-3 and J is TRBJ2-3, with 9 bases identical to TRBD2. This CDR3 spans 17 amino acids. J lost 0 bases, V lost 5 bases, and 9 bases had no gene match. The germline CDR1 and CDR2 sequences are SGHTA and FQGTGA.

There are a few counts of this clonotype. The rearrangement joins TRBV2 to TRBJ1-1; D ambiguous. Germline-derived CDR1 and CDR2 are SNHLY and FYNNEI. Deletions cut 6 bases from V and 9 bases from J, with 11 bases between. This CDR3 is 11 amino acids long. The CDR3 DNA reads TGTGCCAGCAGCCAAGGGCCCAAAGCTTTCTTT. It translates to CASSQGPKAFF.

Ten or more counts support this clonotype. This chain uses TRBV4-3 with TRBJ2-2; D not resolved. V was pared by 4 bases and J by 5 bases, with 14 bases between. The CDR3 runs to 15 residues. CDR1 is LGHNA, CDR2 YSLEER, per germline. This CDR3 reads CASSPKYGETGELFF. CDR3 DNA: TGCGCCAGCAGCCCTAAGTACGGAGAGACCGGGGAGCTGTTTTTT.

The chain couples TRBV7-2 to TRBJ2-2; D call uncertain. This CDR3 contains 11 residues. V was cut by 5 bases and J by 8 bases, with 6 bases left in between. CDR1 and CDR2 (germline): SGHTA, FQGNSA. The CDR3 coding sequence is TGTGCCAGCAGCAGCTGGGGGGAGCTGTTTTTT. It translates to CASSSWGELFF.

J is TRBJ1-2 and V is TRBV7-9; 7 bases line up with TRBD1. This CDR3 comprises 13 residues. V lost 5 bases to trimming and J lost 8 bases; unmatched junction nucleotides: 8. CDR1 is SEHNR and CDR2 is FQNEAQ in the germline V gene (reference sequence). The CDR3 DNA reads as TGTGCCAGCAGCACGACAGGGTCGGGAGGCTACACCTTC. It specifies CASSTTGSGGYTF.

V is TRBV11-2 and J is TRBJ2-1; 7 nucleotides agree with TRBD2. Germline V gives CDR1 SGHAT, CDR2 FQNNGV. The trim removed 7 bases at V and 3 bases at J, leaving 9 bases unmatched. CDR3 length equals 15 residues. The CDR3 here is CASTSTSEGYNEQFF. The CDR3 DNA reads as TGTGCCAGCACCTCAACTAGCGAGGGCTACAATGAGCAGTTCTTC.

V is TRBV7-8 and J is TRBJ2-7; 10 bases are shared with TRBD2. The CDR3 totals 14 residues. Germline CDR1 and CDR2: SGHVS and FQNEAQ. Trimming took 5 bases from V and 7 from J; bases not matched to a gene: 8. The CDR3 DNA reads as TGTGCCAGCAGCACATCTAGCGGGGGTAGGGAGCAGTACTTC. It is translated as CASSTSSGGREQYF. The entire variable domain, with the rest obtained from reference TRBV7-8 and TRBJ2-7, is as follows: GAGVSQSPRYKVAKRGQDVALRCDPISGHVSLFWYQQALGQGPEFLTYFQNEAQLDKSGLPSDRFFAERPEGSVSTLKIQRTQQEDSAVYLCASSTSSGGREQYFGPGTRLTVT.

The chain carries TRBV15 and TRBJ2-2; 7 bases match TRBD1. The CDR3 length is 14 residues. CDR1 is LNHNV and CDR2 is YYDKDF in the germline V gene (reference sequence). J was trimmed by 3 bases and V by 7 bases; bases with no gene match: 5. The CDR3 DNA sequence: TGTGCCACCATCGGACAGGTAGACACCGGGGAGCTGTTTTTT. It translates to CATIGQVDTGELFF.

This clonotype was counted a few times. V is TRBV4-1 and J is TRBJ2-1; TRBD1 agrees at 11 bases. The CDR3 loop spans 15 amino acids. J lost 10 bases, V lost 2 bases, and 7 bases had no gene match. Germline V CDR1 and CDR2: MGHRA, YSYEKL. CDR3 DNA: TGCGCCAGCAGCCAACCGGGACAGGGGGGGGGAGAGCAGTTCTTC. It specifies CASSQPGQGGGEQFF.

The rearrangement links TRBV20-1 to TRBJ2-1; 13 positions agree with TRBD2. V gave up 3 bases and J gave up 9 bases; unmatched junction bases: 5. The V gene's germline CDR1 is DFQATT and CDR2 SNEGSKA (reference sequence). The CDR3 length is 14 residues. DNA of the CDR3: TGCAGTGCTAGGACTAGCGGGGGGAGGGGTGAGCAGTTCTTC. As protein: CSARTSGGRGEQFF.

This clonotype has a handful of counts. V usage is TRBV7-9 and J usage is TRBJ1-1, with D perhaps TRBD1 (5 bases). The CDR3 has 17 residues. V was cut by 5 bases and J by 0 bases, with 19 bases left in between. Germline CDR1 and CDR2: SEHNR and FQNEAQ (reference sequence). Here the CDR3 reads CASSPDSGTDMNTEAFF. CDR3 DNA sequence: TGTGCCAGCAGCCCCGATTCCGGGACGGACATGAACACTGAAGCTTTCTTT.

This clonotype has a count of ten or more. The chain employs TRBV5-1 and TRBJ2-7; D is possibly TRBD1 or TRBD2 (5 bases each). With 4 bases removed from V and 5 bases from J, the gap between germline ends came to 16 bases. The CDR3 sequence is 14 residues long. CDR1 is SGHRS and CDR2 is YFSETQ in the germline V gene. CDR3 bases: TGCGCCAGCAGCGCCCAGCAAGGGACGAACGAGCAGTACTTC. Protein: CASSAQQGTNEQYF.

This clonotype was detected only a few times. The V call is TRBV3-1, the J call TRBJ2-3, with D perhaps TRBD2 (7 bases). This CDR3 is built from 13 residues. CDR1 is LGHDT, CDR2 YNNKEL, per germline (reference sequence). V was cut by 4 bases and J by 8 bases, with 13 bases left in between. The chain's CDR3 is CASSPRGAGTQYF. CDR3 sequence (DNA): TGTGCCAGCAGCCCCCGGGGGGCCGGTACGCAGTATTTT.

This clonotype was found a few times. The chain employs TRBV28 and TRBJ2-2; a weak D match, TRBD2 (6 bases). Trimming pared 7 bases from V and 4 bases from J, leaving 10 bases between. The CDR3 covers 13 residues. CDR1 and CDR2 from the germline V gene are MDHEN and SYDVKM. The CDR3 nucleotides read TGTGCCAGCACGGCGGGAAGCACCGGGGAGCTGTTTTTT. Translation gives CASTAGSTGELFF.

The chain employs TRBV12-3 or TRBV12-4 and TRBJ2-2; D call uncertain. The CDR3 sequence is 12 residues long. The germline V and J ends were trimmed by 3 bases and 6 bases, with 5 bases remaining between them. CDR3 in DNA: TGTGCCAGCAGTTTCCAGGCCGGGGAGCTGTTTTTT. The encoded protein is CASSFQAGELFF.

CDR3 nucleotides: TGTGCCAGCAGCTTACCGGCGAGGGGGACTGAAGCTTTCTTT. Amino acids: CASSLPARGTEAFF. This chain joins TRBV5-6 and TRBJ1-1; D might be TRBD1 (6 bases). The CDR3 sequence is 14 residues long. V lost 2 bases to trimming and J lost 5 bases, with 13 bases between them. CDR1 is SGHDT and CDR2 is YYEEEE in the germline V gene.

The chain has TRBV2 and TRBJ2-1; 12 bases align to TRBD2. Looked up from germline, CDR1 is SNHLY and CDR2 is FYNNEI. The CDR3 has 16 residues. With V trimmed by 3 bases and J by 7 bases, 7 bases remained unmatched. DNA for the CDR3: TGTGCCAGCAGTGATTTAAGGACTAGCGGGATAAATGAGCAGTTCTTC. Residues: CASSDLRTSGINEQFF.

CDR3 protein: CASLTVENYGYTF. In DNA, the CDR3 is TGTGCCAGTCTGACAGTGGAAAACTATGGCTACACCTTC. The rearrangement joins TRBV5-6 to TRBJ1-2, with TRBD1 as a possible D gene (5 bases). This CDR3 contains 13 residues. The germline V and J ends were trimmed by 8 bases and 2 bases, with 13 bases remaining between them. Germline V gene data show CDR1 as SGHDT and CDR2 as YYEEEE.